A selection of T cell receptor beta chains follows, all from one sample in a study of blood T cells in healthy people across ages. TCRdb processed the 5' RACE reads anew with MiXCR; each CDR3 protein has one entry. The sample has some 560,000 distinct CDR3 sequences; 27% are singletons. The sample was also reused in another study, on T cells of mothers and their children.

Sequencing was done on a sample of blood. Receptors were obtained from a boy aged 2 to 10 in good health. Each CDR3 is given with its conserved first and last residue. The D gene is left open where the match is weak.

cdr3_aa: CAVSPRAGGMNTGELFF
v_call: TRBV10-3
d_call: TRBD2
cdr3_length: 17

cdr3_aa: CASNTARVITEAFF
v_call: TRBV12-3/TRBV12-4
d_call: -
cdr3_length: 14

cdr3_aa: CASSLTGFNEQFF
v_call: TRBV12-3/TRBV12-4
d_call: TRBD1
cdr3_length: 13

cdr3_aa: CASRRESRDRGETQYF
v_call: TRBV6-1
d_call: TRBD1
cdr3_length: 16

cdr3_aa: CAISGGQGTHQPYEQYF
v_call: TRBV10-3
d_call: TRBD1
cdr3_length: 17

cdr3_aa: CASSPLHFHEQYF
v_call: TRBV12-3/TRBV12-4
d_call: -
cdr3_length: 13

cdr3_aa: CASSRRPETQYF
v_call: TRBV7-9
d_call: -
cdr3_length: 12

cdr3_aa: CASSSGQDSEKLFF
v_call: TRBV5-4
d_call: TRBD1
cdr3_length: 14

cdr3_aa: CSGQTGKGTDTQYF
v_call: TRBV29-1
d_call: -
cdr3_length: 14

cdr3_aa: CASSEGQGATDTQYF
v_call: TRBV6-6
d_call: TRBD1
cdr3_length: 15

cdr3_aa: CSAKTGTSTETQYF
v_call: TRBV20-1
d_call: TRBD2
cdr3_length: 14

cdr3_aa: CASSFRGAGGYTF
v_call: TRBV12-3/TRBV12-4
d_call: -
cdr3_length: 13

cdr3_aa: CASIFGNGYTF
v_call: TRBV6-6
d_call: -
cdr3_length: 11

cdr3_aa: CAGSPWDRVDEQFF
v_call: TRBV27
d_call: TRBD1
cdr3_length: 14

cdr3_aa: CASSSDPSNYNEQFF
v_call: TRBV7-9
d_call: -
cdr3_length: 15